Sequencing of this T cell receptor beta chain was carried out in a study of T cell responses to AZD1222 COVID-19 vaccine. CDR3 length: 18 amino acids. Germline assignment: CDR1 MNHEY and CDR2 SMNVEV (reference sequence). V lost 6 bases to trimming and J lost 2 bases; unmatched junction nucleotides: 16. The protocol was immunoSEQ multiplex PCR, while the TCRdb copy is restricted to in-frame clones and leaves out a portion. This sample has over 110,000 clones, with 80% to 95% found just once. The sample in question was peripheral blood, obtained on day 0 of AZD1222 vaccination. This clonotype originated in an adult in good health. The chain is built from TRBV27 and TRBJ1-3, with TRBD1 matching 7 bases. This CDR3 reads CASRPQGPYLHAGNTIYF. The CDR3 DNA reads TGTGCCAGCAGACCACAGGGGCCATACCTTCACGCTGGAAACACCATATATTTT.